The table lists the clone carrying this T cell receptor beta chain with many counts. As yet, its antigen is unknown. TCRdb used MiXCR to reprocess the 5' RACE reads, holding one entry per CDR3 protein. In the table there are 350,000 or so distinct CDR3 sequences, approximately 8.7% of which are singletons. The CDR3 loop spans 14 amino acids. CDR1 and CDR2 (germline): SQVTM, ANQGSEA. The data stem from a study of identical twins. Broader study findings: Without tracking the same donors, conclusions rested on cross-sectional statistical analysis.

This clonotype originated in a woman between 45 and 65 years old in good health. This chain joins TRBV29-1 and TRBJ2-1; 7 positions agree with TRBD2. Sequencing was performed on naive T cells sorted from blood. The CDR3 DNA reads as TGCATCCACCAGGGCGGGAGCTGGGACAATGAGCAGTTCTTC. Translated, it gives CIHQGGSWDNEQFF.